These 14 T cell receptor beta chains originate from one sample sequenced in a study of T cells in Graves' hyperthyroidism and ophthalmopathy. Amplification of TCR beta CDR3 regions used RNA as the template. The HTBI primer set served for first-round RT-PCR of the TCR CDR3. TCRdb itself ran the multiplex PCR reads through MiXCR, one entry per CDR3 protein. The sample contains about 50,000 distinct CDR3 sequences, about 49% of which appear only once. Specimen: blood. The receptors were gathered from a woman younger than 45 with Graves' ophthalmopathy.

In this sample, this clonotype is medium-sized. This sequence joins TRBV29-1 and TRBJ2-7, with TRBD1 identical over 7 bases. The CDR3 loop spans 12 amino acids. V lost 6 bases, J lost 3 bases, and 5 bases stayed unmatched. Per the germline V gene, CDR1 is SQVTM and CDR2 is ANQGSEA. CDR3 sequence reads: CSVTGHNYEQYF. The CDR3 bases are TGCAGCGTGACAGGGCATAACTACGAGCAGTACTTC.

This clonotype occurred many times. Being one base from a much bigger clone, this may be a read error. The gene calls are TRBV19 and TRBJ2-2; D ambiguous. V lost 1 base and J lost 2, with 5 bases in between. Germline V gene data show CDR1 as LNHDA and CDR2 as SQIVND (reference sequence). This CDR3 spans 14 amino acids. CDR3: CASSIVRNTGELFF. CDR3 sequence (DNA): TGTGCCAGTAGTATAGTTCGCAACACCGGGGAGCTGTTTTTT.

About this clonotype: This CDR3 is missing its conserved last phenylalanine or tryptophan, likely due to a read error. Because the CDR3's place on the DNA is in doubt, the DNA is left out and the CDR3 is given as listed by TCRdb. The rearrangement uses TRBV4-1 and TRBJ2-1; TRBD2 is the table's D call and was not checked against the DNA. The V gene's germline CDR1 is MGHRA and CDR2 YSYEKL. The CDR3 totals 12 residues, both ends included. CDR3 amino acids: CASSPSIAGAVS.

On this clonotype: The junction differs from germline at one of its ends, possibly a read error. The CDR3 loop reads CASSLNRSLNTEAFF. CDR3 coding DNA: TGTGCCAGCAGCCTAAACAGGAGCCTAAACACTGAGGCTTTCTTT. The J gene is TRBJ1-1, the V gene TRBV7-6; weak D call: TRBD1 (5 bases). The CDR3 sequence is 15 residues long. Germline CDR1 is SGHVS and CDR2 is FNYEAQ.

On this clonotype itself: At one end, the junction sequence differs from germline, possibly due to a read error. The chain combines TRBV28 with TRBJ1-2; tentative D call: TRBD1 (6 bases). Germline-derived CDR1 and CDR2 are MDHEN and SYDVKM. This CDR3 spans 15 amino acids. CDR3 DNA sequence: TGTGCCAGTAGTTTACAGGGATCCCTTAACTATAGCTACACCTTC. Protein product: CASSLQGSLNYSYTF.

This clonotype was picked up many times. CDR3 loop: CASSFRDTREETQYF. The CDR3 DNA reads as TGTGCCAGCAGTTTCCGGGACACCAGAGAGGAGACCCAGTACTTC. The rearrangement uses TRBV28 and TRBJ2-5; possibly TRBD1 for D (6 bases). Trimming shortened V by 3 bases and J by 5 bases, and 16 bases separated the two germline ends. The CDR3 runs 15 residues. CDR1 and CDR2 (germline): MDHEN, SYDVKM.

The chain carries TRBV6-6 and TRBJ2-2; D is undetermined. This CDR3 has 11 amino acids. CDR1 and CDR2 (germline): MNHNY, SVGAGI (reference sequence). V lost 5 bases to trimming and J lost 8 bases, with 6 bases between them. The CDR3 sequence is CASSHQGELFF. The DNA of the CDR3 is TGTGCCAGCAGTCATCAGGGGGAGCTGTTTTTT.

A word on this clonotype: An end of the junction differs from the germline gene, which may be a read error. The chain links TRBV7-6 to TRBJ2-3; 11 nucleotides match TRBD2. The germline V gene encodes CDR1 SGHVS and CDR2 FNYEAQ. CDR3 size: 15 residues. The CDR3 DNA reads as TGTGCTAGCAGCTTAGTAGCGGGGGGGAGAGATACGCAGTATTTT. It is translated as CASSLVAGGRDTQYF.

As for this clonotype: Lacking the conserved final phenylalanine or tryptophan, this CDR3 likely reflects a read error. This chain uses TRBV9 with TRBJ2-7; D gene ambiguous. The CDR3 sequence is 15 residues long. CDR1 and CDR2 from the germline V gene are SGDLS and YYNGEE. DNA for the CDR3: TGTGCCAGCAGCGTAGGTTGGTTAAGCTCCTACGGGCAGTACCTC. It codes for CASSVGWLSSYGQYL.

In the case of this clonotype: This CDR3 fails to terminate in the conserved phenylalanine or tryptophan, so it likely reflects a read error. V is TRBV6-6 and J is TRBJ2-7; tentatively, D is TRBD1 (6 bases). The V gene lost 5 bases and the J gene lost 6 bases, with 11 bases spanning the gap. The germline V gene encodes CDR1 MNHNY and CDR2 SVGAGI (reference sequence). CDR3 length: 12 amino acids. CDR3 protein: CASSLQGSEQYL. The CDR3 DNA sequence: TGTGCCAGCAGTCTTCAGGGGAGCGAGCAGTACCTC.

This clonotype was seen ten or more times. V usage is TRBV16 and J usage is TRBJ2-3, with D tentatively TRBD2 (6 bases). The CDR3 sequence is 19 residues long. Trimming left V 3 bases short and J 0 bases short, with 22 bases between. In germline, CDR1 is KGHSY, CDR2 FQNENV. This CDR3 reads CASSHQLTPGAGSTDTQYF. In DNA form, the CDR3 reads TGTGCCAGCAGCCACCAACTCACGCCGGGCGCGGGGAGCACAGATACGCAGTATTTT.

This clonotype has ten or more counts. The J gene is TRBJ2-6, the V gene TRBV5-6, with D perhaps TRBD1 (5 bases). This CDR3 is built from 19 residues. Germline CDR1 reads SGHDT; CDR2 reads YYEEEE. Trimming left V 2 bases short and J 0 bases short, with 18 bases between. The CDR3 protein is CASSFLLKRQSSGANVLTF. The CDR3 region has the DNA TGTGCCAGCAGCTTTCTCCTCAAAAGACAGTCCTCTGGGGCCAACGTCCTGACTTTC. Combining the CDR3 with reference TRBV5-6 and TRBJ2-6 gives the whole variable domain DAGVTQSPTHLIKTRGQQVTLRCSPKSGHDTVSWYQQALGQGPQFIFQYYEEEERQRGNFPDRFSGHQFPNYSSELNVNALLLGDSALYLCASSFLLKRQSSGANVLTFGAGSRLTVL.

This clonotype was seen once. The chain combines TRBV7-7 with TRBJ1-3; no clear D gene. Germline V gene sequence: CDR1 SSHAT, CDR2 FNYEAQ (reference sequence). The length of the CDR3 is 11 residues. The CDR3 coding sequence is TGTGCTAGGCGGACGGGAAACACCATATATTTT. Amino acids: CARRTGNTIYF.

This clonotype has a count of ten or more. The rearrangement joins TRBV2 to TRBJ2-5; TRBD2 matches at 10 bases. This CDR3 contains 14 residues. Germline V gene data show CDR1 as SNHLY and CDR2 as FYNNEI. V gave up 6 bases and J gave up 9 bases; unmatched junction bases: 10. CDR3 amino acids: CASRVRAGGGAQYF. CDR3 in DNA: TGTGCCAGCAGAGTCCGAGCGGGGGGGGGGGCCCAGTACTTC.